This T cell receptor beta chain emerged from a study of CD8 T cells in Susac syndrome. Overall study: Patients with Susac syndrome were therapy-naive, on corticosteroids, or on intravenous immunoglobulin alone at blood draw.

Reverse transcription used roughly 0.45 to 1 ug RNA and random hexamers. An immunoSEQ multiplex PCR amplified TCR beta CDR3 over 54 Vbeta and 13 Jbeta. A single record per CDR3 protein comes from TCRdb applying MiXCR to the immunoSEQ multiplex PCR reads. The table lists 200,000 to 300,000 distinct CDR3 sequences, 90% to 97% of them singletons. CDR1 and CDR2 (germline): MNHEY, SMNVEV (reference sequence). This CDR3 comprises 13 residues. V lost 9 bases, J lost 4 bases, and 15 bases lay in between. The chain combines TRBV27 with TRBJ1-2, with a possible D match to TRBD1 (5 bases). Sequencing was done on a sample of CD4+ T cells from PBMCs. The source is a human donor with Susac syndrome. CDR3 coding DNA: TGTGCCAGAGTCCGGCGGGGGGTCTATGGCTACACCTTC. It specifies CARVRRGVYGYTF.